The 7 T cell receptor beta chains presented below share a single source sample, sequenced in a study of T cell responses to AZD1222 COVID-19 vaccine. TCRdb's table, derived via immunoSEQ multiplex PCR, lists solely in-frame clones and lacks some. The data show approximately 79,000 clones, with approximately 88% seen just once and roughly 15% held by the top ten. Material: peripheral blood, obtained on day 0 of AZD1222 vaccination. The receptors stem from an adult in good health.

The chain has TRBV6-1 and TRBJ1-3; 7 positions agree with TRBD1. Unmatched junction bases numbered 8, after V lost 6 bases and J lost 0 bases. The length of the CDR3 is 16 residues. Germline values: CDR1 MNHNS, CDR2 SASEGT. CDR3 region: CASREQGPLSGNTIYF. For the CDR3, the DNA is TGTGCCAGCAGGGAACAGGGGCCCCTCTCTGGAAACACCATATATTTT.

V is TRBV5-5 and J is TRBJ1-2; tentative D call: TRBD1 (5 bases). CDR3 size: 15 residues. Trimming cost V 3 bases and J 6 bases, with 18 bases left between them. The germline CDR1 and CDR2 sequences are SGHKS and YYEKEE (reference sequence). The CDR3 sequence: CASSSKVQGWDGYTF. CDR3 nucleotides: TGTGCCAGCAGCTCCAAGGTTCAGGGTTGGGATGGCTACACCTTC.

This clone was picked up many times. The CDR3 loop reads CASSPGRQSYNSPLHF. CDR3 in DNA: TGTGCCAGCAGCCCAGGGAGACAGAGCTATAATTCACCCCTCCACTTT. The chain couples TRBV9 to TRBJ1-6, with D possibly matching TRBD1 (5 bases). This CDR3 region has 16 residues. V was clipped by 4 bases and J by 3 bases, with 14 bases between them. The germline V gene has CDR1 SGDLS and CDR2 YYNGEE.

This chain joins TRBV5-4 and TRBJ2-7; D may be TRBD2 (6 bases). With 3 bases removed from V and 3 bases from J, the gap between germline ends came to 10 bases. The CDR3 is 13 amino acids. Germline values: CDR1 SGHNT, CDR2 YYREEE (reference sequence). CDR3 region: CASSSGDRYEQYF. The CDR3, as DNA: TGTGCCAGCAGCTCGGGGGACCGCTACGAGCAGTACTTC.

This chain links TRBV18 with TRBJ1-3; D uncertain. Germline CDR1 KGHSH, CDR2 LQKENI. V was shortened by 2 bases and J by 0 bases, with 17 bases between the two germline ends. The CDR3 loop spans 18 amino acids. In DNA, the CDR3 is TGTGCCAGCTCACCAGGGCCGCTCTACTACGTCTCTGGAAACACCATATATTTT. Amino acids: CASSPGPLYYVSGNTIYF.

CDR3 sequence reads: CAISEFLVSGANVLTF. The CDR3 DNA reads as TGTGCCATCAGTGAGTTCTTAGTCTCTGGGGCCAACGTCCTGACTTTC. This chain links TRBV10-3 with TRBJ2-6, with D unresolved. Germline V CDR1 and CDR2: ENHRY, SYGVKD. The CDR3 covers 16 residues. V lost 1 base, J lost 0 bases, and 7 bases lay in between.

The chain recombines TRBV10-3 with TRBJ1-1; 9 nucleotides align to TRBD1. V dropped 4 bases and J dropped 4; count of bases not matched to a gene: 7. The CDR3 sequence is 15 residues long. Germline V gene data show CDR1 as ENHRY and CDR2 as SYGVKD. The CDR3 DNA follows: TGTGCCATCAGTGGACCCGGGACAGGGCGCACTGAAGCTTTCTTT. This sequence encodes CAISGPGTGRTEAFF.